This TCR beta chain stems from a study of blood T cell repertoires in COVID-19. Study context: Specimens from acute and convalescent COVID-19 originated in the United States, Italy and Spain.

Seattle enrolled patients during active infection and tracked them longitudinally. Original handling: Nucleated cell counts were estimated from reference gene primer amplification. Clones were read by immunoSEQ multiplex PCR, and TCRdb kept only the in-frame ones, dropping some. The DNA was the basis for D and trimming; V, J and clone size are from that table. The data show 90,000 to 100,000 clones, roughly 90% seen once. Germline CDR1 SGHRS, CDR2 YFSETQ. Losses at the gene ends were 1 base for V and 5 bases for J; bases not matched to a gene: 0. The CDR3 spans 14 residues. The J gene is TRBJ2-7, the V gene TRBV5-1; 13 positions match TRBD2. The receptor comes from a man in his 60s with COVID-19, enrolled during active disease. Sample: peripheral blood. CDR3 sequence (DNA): TGCGCCAGCAGCTTGACTAGCGGGAGGGACGAGCAGTACTTC. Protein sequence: CASSLTSGRDEQYF.